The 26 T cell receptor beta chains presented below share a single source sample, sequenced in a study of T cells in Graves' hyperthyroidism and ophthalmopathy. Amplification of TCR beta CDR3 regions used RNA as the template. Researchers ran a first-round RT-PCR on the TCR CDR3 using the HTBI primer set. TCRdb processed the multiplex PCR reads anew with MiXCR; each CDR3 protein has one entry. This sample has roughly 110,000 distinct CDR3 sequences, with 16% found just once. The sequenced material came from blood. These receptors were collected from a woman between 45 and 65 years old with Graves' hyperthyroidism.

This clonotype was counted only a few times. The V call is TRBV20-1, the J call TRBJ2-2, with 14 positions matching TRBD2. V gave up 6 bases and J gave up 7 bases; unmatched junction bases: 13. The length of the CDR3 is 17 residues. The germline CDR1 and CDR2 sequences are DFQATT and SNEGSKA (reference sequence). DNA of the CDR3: TGCAGTGCCCCCGGGACCGGGACTAGCGGGAGAAGCGGGGAGCTGTTTTTT. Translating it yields CSAPGTGTSGRSGELFF.

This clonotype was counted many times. CDR3 DNA: TGTGCCAGCAGCTTAGAGGGGTACAACACTGAAGCTTTCTTT. The encoded protein is CASSLEGYNTEAFF. The rearrangement joins TRBV11-2 to TRBJ1-1; D not resolved. The germline gives CDR1 SGHAT, CDR2 FQNNGV. The CDR3 extends over 14 amino acids. V was trimmed by 0 bases and J by 2 bases, leaving 7 bases between them.

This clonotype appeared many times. CDR3 sequence: CASSPNLDSYNEQFF. The CDR3 DNA sequence: TGTGCCAGCAGTCCGAATTTAGACTCCTACAATGAGCAGTTCTTC. The chain joins TRBV12-3 or TRBV12-4 to TRBJ2-1; no clear D gene. This CDR3 is 15 amino acids long. V was trimmed by 5 bases and J by 0 bases, leaving 11 bases between them.

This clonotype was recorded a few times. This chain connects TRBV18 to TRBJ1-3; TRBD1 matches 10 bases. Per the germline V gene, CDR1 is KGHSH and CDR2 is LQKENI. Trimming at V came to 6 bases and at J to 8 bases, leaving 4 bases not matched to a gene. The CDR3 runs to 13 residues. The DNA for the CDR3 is TGTGCCAGCTCGCGGGACAGGGGACACACCATATATTTT. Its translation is CASSRDRGHTIYF.

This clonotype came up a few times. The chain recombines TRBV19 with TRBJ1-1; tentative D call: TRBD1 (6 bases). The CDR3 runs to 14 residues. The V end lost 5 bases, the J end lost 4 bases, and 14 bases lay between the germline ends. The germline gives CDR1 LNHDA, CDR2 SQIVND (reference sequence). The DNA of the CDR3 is TGTGCCAGTAGTGGCGGGACAATCATCACTGAAGCTTTCTTT. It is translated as CASSGGTIITEAFF.

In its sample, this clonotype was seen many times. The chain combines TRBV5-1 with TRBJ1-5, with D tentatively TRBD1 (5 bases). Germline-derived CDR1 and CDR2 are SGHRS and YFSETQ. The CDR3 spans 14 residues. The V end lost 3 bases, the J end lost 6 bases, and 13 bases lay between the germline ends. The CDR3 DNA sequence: TGCGCCAGCAGCTCTGAGGGGATGAGTCAGCCCCAGCATTTT. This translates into CASSSEGMSQPQHF.

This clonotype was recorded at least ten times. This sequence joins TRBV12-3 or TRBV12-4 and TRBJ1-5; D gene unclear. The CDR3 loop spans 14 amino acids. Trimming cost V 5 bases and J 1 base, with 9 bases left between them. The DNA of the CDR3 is TGTGCCAGCAGTAGACACCAAAGCAATCAGCCCCAGCATTTT. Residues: CASSRHQSNQPQHF.

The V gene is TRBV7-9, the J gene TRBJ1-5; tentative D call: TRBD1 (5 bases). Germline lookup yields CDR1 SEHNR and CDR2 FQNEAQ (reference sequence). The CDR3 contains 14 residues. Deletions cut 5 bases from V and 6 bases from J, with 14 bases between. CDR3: CASSREGLGQPQHF. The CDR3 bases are TGTGCCAGCAGCAGAGAGGGGTTGGGTCAGCCCCAGCATTTT. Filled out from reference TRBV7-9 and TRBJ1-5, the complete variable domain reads DTGVSQNPRHKITKRGQNVTFRCDPISEHNRLYWYRQTLGQGPEFLTYFQNEAQLEKSRLLSDRFSAERPKGSFSTLEIQRTEQGDSAMYLCASSREGLGQPQHFGDGTRLSIL.

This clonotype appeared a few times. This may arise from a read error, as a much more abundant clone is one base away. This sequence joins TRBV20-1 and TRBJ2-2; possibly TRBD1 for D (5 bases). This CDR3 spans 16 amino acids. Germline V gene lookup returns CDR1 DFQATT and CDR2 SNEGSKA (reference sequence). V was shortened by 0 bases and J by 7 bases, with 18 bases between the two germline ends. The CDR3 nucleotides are TGCAGTGCTAGAGAGACTGGGGCAGTCCTAAGCGGGGAGCTGTTTTTT. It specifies CSARETGAVLSGELFF.

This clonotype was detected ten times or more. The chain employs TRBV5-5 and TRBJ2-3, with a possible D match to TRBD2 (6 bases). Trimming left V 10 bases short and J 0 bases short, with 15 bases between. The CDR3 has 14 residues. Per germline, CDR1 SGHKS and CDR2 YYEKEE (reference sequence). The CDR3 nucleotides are TGTGCCGGGGGGATGACAGCTAGCACAGATACGCAGTATTTT. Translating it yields CAGGMTASTDTQYF. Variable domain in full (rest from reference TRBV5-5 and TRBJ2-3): DAGVTQSPTHLIKTRGQQVTLRCSPISGHKSVSWYQQVLGQGPQFIFQYYEKEERGRGNFPDRFSARQFPNYSSELNVNALLLGDSALYLCAGGMTASTDTQYFGPGTRLTVL.

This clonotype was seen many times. The CDR3 is CAWSPGSGGRTDTQYF. The CDR3 region has the DNA TGTGCCTGGAGCCCCGGGTCAGGAGGGCGCACAGATACGCAGTATTTT. This sequence joins TRBV30 and TRBJ2-3; possibly TRBD2 for D (6 bases). This CDR3 comprises 16 residues. Trimming pared 3 bases from V and 1 base from J, leaving 17 bases between. Germline V gene lookup returns CDR1 GTSNPN and CDR2 SVGIG (reference sequence).

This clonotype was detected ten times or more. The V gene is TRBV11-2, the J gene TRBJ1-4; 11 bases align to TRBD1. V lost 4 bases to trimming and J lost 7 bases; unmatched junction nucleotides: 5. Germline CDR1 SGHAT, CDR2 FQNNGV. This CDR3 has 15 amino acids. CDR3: CASSSLGQGGEKLFF. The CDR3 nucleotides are TGTGCCAGCAGCTCCCTGGGACAGGGGGGTGAAAAACTGTTTTTT.

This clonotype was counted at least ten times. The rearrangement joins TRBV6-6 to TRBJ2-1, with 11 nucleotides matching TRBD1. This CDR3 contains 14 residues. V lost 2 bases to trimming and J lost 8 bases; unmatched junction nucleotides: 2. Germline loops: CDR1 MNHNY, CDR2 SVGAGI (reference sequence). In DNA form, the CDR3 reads TGTGCCAGCAGTTACCCGGACAGGGGGCATGAGCAGTTCTTC. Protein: CASSYPDRGHEQFF.

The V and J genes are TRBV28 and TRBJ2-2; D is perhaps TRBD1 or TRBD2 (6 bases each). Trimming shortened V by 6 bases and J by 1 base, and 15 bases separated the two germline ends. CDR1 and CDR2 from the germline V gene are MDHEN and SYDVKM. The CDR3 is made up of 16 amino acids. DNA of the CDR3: TGTGCCAGCAGCCAAGGGGGGTTACAGAACACCGGGGAGCTGTTTTTT. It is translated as CASSQGGLQNTGELFF.

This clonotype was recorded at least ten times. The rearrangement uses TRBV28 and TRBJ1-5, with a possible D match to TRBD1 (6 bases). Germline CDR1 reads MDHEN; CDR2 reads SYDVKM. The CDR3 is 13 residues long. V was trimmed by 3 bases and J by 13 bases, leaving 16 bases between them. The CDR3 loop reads CASSLKGRGPQHF. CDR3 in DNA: TGTGCCAGCAGTTTGAAGGGCAGGGGACCTCAGCATTTT.

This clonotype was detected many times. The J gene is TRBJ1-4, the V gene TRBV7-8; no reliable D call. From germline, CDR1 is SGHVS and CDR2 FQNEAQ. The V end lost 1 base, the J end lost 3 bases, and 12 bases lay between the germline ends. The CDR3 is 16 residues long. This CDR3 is CASSLDGRRPNEKLFF. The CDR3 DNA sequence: TGTGCCAGCAGCTTAGACGGCCGCCGGCCTAATGAAAAACTGTTTTTT.

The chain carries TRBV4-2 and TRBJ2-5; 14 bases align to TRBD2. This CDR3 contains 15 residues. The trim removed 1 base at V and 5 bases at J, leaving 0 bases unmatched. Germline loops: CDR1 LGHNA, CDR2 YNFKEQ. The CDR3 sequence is CASSQGTSGGETQYF. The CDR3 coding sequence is TGTGCCAGCAGCCAAGGGACTAGCGGGGGGGAGACCCAGTACTTC.

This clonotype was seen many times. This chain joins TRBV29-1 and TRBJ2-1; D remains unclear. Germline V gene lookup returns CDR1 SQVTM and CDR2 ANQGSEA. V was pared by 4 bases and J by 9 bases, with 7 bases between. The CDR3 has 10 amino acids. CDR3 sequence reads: CSVGSIEQFF. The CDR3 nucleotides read TGCAGCGTTGGATCCATTGAGCAGTTCTTC.

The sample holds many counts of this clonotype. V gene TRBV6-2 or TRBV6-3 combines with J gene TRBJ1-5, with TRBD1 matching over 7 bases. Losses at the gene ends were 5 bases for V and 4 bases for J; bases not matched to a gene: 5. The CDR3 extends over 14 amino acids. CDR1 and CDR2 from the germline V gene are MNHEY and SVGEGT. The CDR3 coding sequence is TGTGCCAGCAGTCGACAGGGTGGGAATCAGCCCCAGCATTTT. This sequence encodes CASSRQGGNQPQHF.

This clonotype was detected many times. CDR3: CASRGGTGELFF. The CDR3 nucleotides are TGTGCCAGCAGAGGCGGAACCGGGGAGCTGTTTTTT. The V gene is TRBV7-3, the J gene TRBJ2-2; D not resolved. The CDR3 runs to 12 residues. Per germline, CDR1 SGHTA and CDR2 FQGTGA. V was pared by 6 bases and J by 5 bases, with 7 bases between.

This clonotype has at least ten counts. The CDR3 DNA follows: TGTGCCAGCAGCTTAGCGGGCAGAGTTATTGAAGCTTTCTTT. This translates into CASSLAGRVIEAFF. The J gene is TRBJ1-1, the V gene TRBV11-2; no clear D. V was trimmed by 1 base and J by 7 bases, leaving 13 bases between them. The germline CDR1 and CDR2 sequences are SGHAT and FQNNGV. The CDR3 has 14 amino acids. Based on the CDR3 plus reference TRBV11-2 and TRBJ1-1, the full variable domain is EAGVAQSPRYKIIEKRQSVAFWCNPISGHATLYWYQQILGQGPKLLIQFQNNGVVDDSQLPKDRFSAERLKGVDSTLKIQPAKLEDSAVYLCASSLAGRVIEAFFGQGTRLTVV.

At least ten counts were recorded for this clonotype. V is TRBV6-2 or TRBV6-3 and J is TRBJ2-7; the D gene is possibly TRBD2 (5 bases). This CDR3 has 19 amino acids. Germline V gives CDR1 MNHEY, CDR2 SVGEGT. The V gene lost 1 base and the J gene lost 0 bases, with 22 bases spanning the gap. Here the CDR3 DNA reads TGTGCCAGCAGTTACTTACCTGCCCCCGGGGTGAAAAACTCCTACGAGCAGTACTTC. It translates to CASSYLPAPGVKNSYEQYF.

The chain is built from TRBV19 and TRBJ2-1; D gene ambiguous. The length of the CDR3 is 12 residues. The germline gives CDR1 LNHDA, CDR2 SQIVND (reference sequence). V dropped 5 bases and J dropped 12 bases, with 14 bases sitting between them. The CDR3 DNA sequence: TGTGCCAGTAGTGGGCCGGGTAGTGGGCAGTTCTTC. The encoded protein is CASSGPGSGQFF. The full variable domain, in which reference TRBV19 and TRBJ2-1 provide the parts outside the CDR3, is DGGITQSPKYLFRKEGQNVTLSCEQNLNHDAMYWYRQDPGQGLRLIYYSQIVNDFQKGDIAEGYSVSREKKESFPLTVTSAQKNPTAFYLCASSGPGSGQFFGPGTRLTVL.

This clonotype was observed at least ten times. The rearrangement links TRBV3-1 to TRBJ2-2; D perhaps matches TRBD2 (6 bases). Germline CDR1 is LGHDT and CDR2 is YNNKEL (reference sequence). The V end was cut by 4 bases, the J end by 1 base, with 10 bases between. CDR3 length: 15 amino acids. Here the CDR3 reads CASSPSSVNTGELFF. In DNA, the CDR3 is TGTGCCAGCAGCCCGTCTAGCGTGAACACCGGGGAGCTGTTTTTT.

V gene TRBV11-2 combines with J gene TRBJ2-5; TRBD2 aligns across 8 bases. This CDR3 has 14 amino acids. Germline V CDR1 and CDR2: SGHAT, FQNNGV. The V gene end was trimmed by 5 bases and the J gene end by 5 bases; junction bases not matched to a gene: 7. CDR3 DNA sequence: TGTGCCAGCAGCCGGGGGACTAGTTGGGAGACCCAGTACTTC. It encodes CASSRGTSWETQYF.

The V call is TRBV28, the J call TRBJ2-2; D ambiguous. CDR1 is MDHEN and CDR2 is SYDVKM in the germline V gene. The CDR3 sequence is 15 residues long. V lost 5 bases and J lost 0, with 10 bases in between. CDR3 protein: CASSAIVPNTGELFF. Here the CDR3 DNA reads TGTGCCAGCAGTGCTATCGTACCGAACACCGGGGAGCTGTTTTTT. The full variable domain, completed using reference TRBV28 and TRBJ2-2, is DVKVTQSSRYLVKRTGEKVFLECVQDMDHENMFWYRQDPGLGLRLIYFSYDVKMKEKGDIPEGYSVSREKKERFSLILESASTNQTSMYLCASSAIVPNTGELFFGEGSRLTVL.